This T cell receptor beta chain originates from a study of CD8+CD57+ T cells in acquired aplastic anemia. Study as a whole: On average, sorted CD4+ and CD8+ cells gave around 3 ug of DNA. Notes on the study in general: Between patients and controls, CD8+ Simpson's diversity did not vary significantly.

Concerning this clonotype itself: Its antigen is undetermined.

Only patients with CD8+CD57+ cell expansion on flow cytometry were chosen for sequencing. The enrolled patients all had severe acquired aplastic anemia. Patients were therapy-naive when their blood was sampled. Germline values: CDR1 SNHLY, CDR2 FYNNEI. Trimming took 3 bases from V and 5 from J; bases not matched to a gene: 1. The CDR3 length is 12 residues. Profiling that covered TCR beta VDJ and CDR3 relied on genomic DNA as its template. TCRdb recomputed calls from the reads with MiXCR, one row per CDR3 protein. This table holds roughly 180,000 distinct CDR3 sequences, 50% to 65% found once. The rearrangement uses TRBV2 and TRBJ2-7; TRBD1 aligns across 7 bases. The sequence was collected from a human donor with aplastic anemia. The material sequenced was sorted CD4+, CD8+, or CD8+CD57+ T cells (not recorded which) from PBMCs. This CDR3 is CASSDRGHEQYF. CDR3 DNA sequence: TGTGCCAGCAGTGATAGGGGGCACGAGCAGTACTTC.